This passage covers 28 T cell receptor beta chains from one sample sequenced in a study of T cell responses to AZD1222 COVID-19 vaccine. The repertoire was sequenced with immunoSEQ multiplex PCR; TCRdb's copy has only in-frame clones and lacks some. The sample carries 95,000 to 130,000 clones, just under 95% recorded once. The input for sequencing was peripheral blood, taken on day 0 of AZD1222 vaccination. Every receptor here comes from an adult in good health.

J is TRBJ1-5 and V is TRBV19; no clear D gene. Per the germline V gene, CDR1 is LNHDA and CDR2 is SQIVND (reference sequence). V was trimmed by 5 bases and J by 7 bases, leaving 18 bases between them. The CDR3 runs to 15 residues. This chain's CDR3 is CASSWGGGNRQPQHF. CDR3 DNA sequence: TGTGCCAGTAGTTGGGGAGGAGGTAATAGGCAGCCCCAGCATTTT. The full variable domain, its missing parts supplied by reference TRBV19 and TRBJ1-5, is DGGITQSPKYLFRKEGQNVTLSCEQNLNHDAMYWYRQDPGQGLRLIYYSQIVNDFQKGDIAEGYSVSREKKESFPLTVTSAQKNPTAFYLCASSWGGGNRQPQHFGDGTRLSIL.

The chain combines TRBV10-1 with TRBJ1-1; 8 bases map to TRBD1. The CDR3 runs 16 residues. The germline gives CDR1 WNHNN, CDR2 SYGVQD (reference sequence). V shed 0 bases and J 4 bases; nucleotides not matched to a gene: 7. CDR3 DNA sequence: TGCGCCAGCAGTGAGTCGACAGGGGTCTTGAGCACTGAAGCTTTCTTT. It codes for CASSESTGVLSTEAFF.

V and J are TRBV7-3 and TRBJ1-1, with TRBD1 as a possible D gene (5 bases). This CDR3 has 13 amino acids. Germline loops: CDR1 SGHTA, CDR2 FQGTGA. V was pared by 2 bases and J by 14 bases, with 18 bases between. In nucleotides, the CDR3 is TGTGCCAGCAGCTTAGCGGCTCTCGGACAAACCTTCTTT. Its protein is CASSLAALGQTFF. Complete variable domain (other parts from reference TRBV7-3 and TRBJ1-1): GAGVSQTPSNKVTEKGKYVELRCDPISGHTALYWYRQSLGQGPEFLIYFQGTGAADDSGLPNDRFFAVRPEGSVSTLKIQRTERGDSAVYLCASSLAALGQTFFGQGTRLTVV.

The J gene is TRBJ2-5, the V gene TRBV15, with 7 bases lining up with TRBD1. Germline trimming cut 5 bases from V and 5 bases from J; bases unmatched to any gene: 8. Germline V lookup: CDR1 LNHNV, CDR2 YYDKDF (reference sequence). The CDR3 is 14 amino acids. CDR3 protein: CATSARQGGETQYF. In nucleotides, the CDR3 is TGTGCCACCAGCGCCCGACAGGGCGGGGAGACCCAGTACTTC.

The genes are TRBV28 and TRBJ1-1; 9 bases agree with TRBD1. Trimming at V came to 6 bases and at J to 7 bases, leaving 9 bases not matched to a gene. Looked up from germline, CDR1 is MDHEN and CDR2 is SYDVKM. CDR3 size: 14 residues. The CDR3 DNA follows: TGTGCCAGCAGACTTCCTGGACAGGGGAGTGAAGCTTTCTTT. Translated: CASRLPGQGSEAFF.

V gene TRBV23-1 combines with J gene TRBJ1-3, with unresolved D. TRBV23-1 is recorded as an ORF, its role being uncertain. The CDR3 consists of 15 residues. V was pared by 8 bases and J by 0 bases, with 14 bases between. The CDR3 here is CASWEEAFSGNTIYF. The CDR3 coding sequence is TGCGCCAGCTGGGAGGAGGCCTTCTCTGGAAACACCATATATTTT.

A single count supports this clone. The chain has TRBV28 and TRBJ2-2; D is unclear. Germline V lookup: CDR1 MDHEN, CDR2 SYDVKM. The CDR3 is 18 residues long. V was shortened by 2 bases and J by 0 bases, with 16 bases between the two germline ends. Here the CDR3 reads CASSLDSTNYPNTGELFF. Written as DNA, the CDR3 is TGTGCCAGCAGTTTAGATAGCACGAACTACCCGAACACCGGGGAGCTGTTTTTT.

This chain joins TRBV29-1 and TRBJ1-5; D is undetermined. Germline values: CDR1 SQVTM, CDR2 ANQGSEA. The CDR3 is made up of 14 amino acids. The germline V and J ends were trimmed by 4 bases and 2 bases, with 12 bases remaining between them. CDR3 amino acids: CSVAGNVGNQPQHF. The CDR3 region has the DNA TGCAGCGTTGCCGGGAATGTCGGCAATCAGCCCCAGCATTTT. Together with reference TRBV29-1 and TRBJ1-5, the CDR3 gives the full variable domain: SAVISQKPSRDICQRGTSLTIQCQVDSQVTMMFWYRQQPGQSLTLIATANQGSEATYESGFVIDKFPISRPNLTFSTLTVSNMSPEDSSIYLCSVAGNVGNQPQHFGDGTRLSIL.

The rearrangement links TRBV9 to TRBJ1-1, with 11 positions matching TRBD1. Germline assignment: CDR1 SGDLS and CDR2 YYNGEE. The CDR3 is made up of 15 amino acids. V shed 0 bases and J 4 bases; nucleotides not matched to a gene: 2. The CDR3 sequence: CASSVVGTGGTEAFF. CDR3 in DNA: TGTGCCAGCAGCGTAGTGGGGACAGGGGGCACTGAAGCTTTCTTT.

The chain uses TRBV5-1 and TRBJ2-3; D remains unclear. The germline V and J ends were trimmed by 2 bases and 4 bases, with 8 bases remaining between them. This CDR3 has 13 residues. Germline V gives CDR1 SGHRS, CDR2 YFSETQ. DNA for the CDR3: TGCGCCAGCAGCTTTTTGGGCGCAGATACGCAGTATTTT. This sequence encodes CASSFLGADTQYF. The variable domain in full, with the rest retrieved from reference TRBV5-1 and TRBJ2-3, is KAGVTQTPRYLIKTRGQQVTLSCSPISGHRSVSWYQQTPGQGLQFLFEYFSETQRNKGNFPGRFSGRQFSNSRSEMNVSTLELGDSALYLCASSFLGADTQYFGPGTRLTVL.

This CDR3 is CASSIPGTDIYEQYF. CDR3 nucleotide sequence: TGTGCCAGTAGTATTCCCGGGACAGACATATACGAGCAGTACTTC. The chain links TRBV19 to TRBJ2-7; 7 positions agree with TRBD1. The CDR3 has 15 residues. The germline V gene has CDR1 LNHDA and CDR2 SQIVND (reference sequence). With 3 bases clipped from V and 4 bases from J, the junction kept 9 bases outside the gene matches.

This chain links TRBV6-5 with TRBJ1-5; D not resolved. Trimming pared 0 bases from V and 0 bases from J, leaving 6 bases between. The CDR3 has 15 amino acids. Germline CDR1 is MNHEY and CDR2 is SVGAGI. Here the CDR3 DNA reads TGTGCCAGCAGTTACTCCTGGGGTAGCAATCAGCCCCAGCATTTT. Protein product: CASSYSWGSNQPQHF.

The rearrangement links TRBV28 to TRBJ1-2, with D uncertain. There are 14 residues in the CDR3. Trimming cost V 2 bases and J 0 bases, with 7 bases left between them. Germline V gene sequence: CDR1 MDHEN, CDR2 SYDVKM. CDR3 nucleotides: TGTGCCAGCAGTTTAGGACTAGCTAACTATGGCTACACCTTC. The encoded protein is CASSLGLANYGYTF.

The rearrangement uses TRBV27 and TRBJ1-4, with D perhaps TRBD1 (5 bases). The length of the CDR3 is 16 residues. The ends were cut back, 6 bases at V and 5 bases at J, with 19 bases in the middle. The germline V gene encodes CDR1 MNHEY and CDR2 SMNVEV (reference sequence). CDR3 bases: TGTGCCAGCAGGACCGGGGCCGGGAAATTGAATGAAAAACTGTTTTTT. It translates to CASRTGAGKLNEKLFF.

This clone appeared a single time. The CDR3 DNA is TGCAGCGTTGAGGTGGGCGTTTCCTACGAGCAGTACTTC. Translated: CSVEVGVSYEQYF. The rearrangement uses TRBV29-1 and TRBJ2-7, with no clear D. Germline V gene lookup returns CDR1 SQVTM and CDR2 ANQGSEA. The CDR3 runs 13 residues. V was shortened by 3 bases and J by 1 base, with 10 bases between the two germline ends.

The chain uses TRBV27 and TRBJ1-5; D is uncertain. V shed 6 bases and J shed 0 bases, with 6 bases lying between them. The CDR3 extends over 13 amino acids. The germline V gene encodes CDR1 MNHEY and CDR2 SMNVEV (reference sequence). CDR3 sequence: CASRPNSNQPQHF. The DNA for the CDR3 is TGTGCCAGCAGGCCAAATAGCAATCAGCCCCAGCATTTT.

The V gene is TRBV19, the J gene TRBJ1-4; 10 bases fit TRBD1. Germline CDR1 reads LNHDA; CDR2 reads SQIVND (reference sequence). Trimming took 7 bases from V and 5 from J; bases not matched to a gene: 4. The CDR3 sequence is 14 residues long. The CDR3 nucleotides read TGTGCCAGTACGAGGACAGGGGGAAATGAAAAACTGTTTTTT. Translated, it gives CASTRTGGNEKLFF.

This sequence joins TRBV28 and TRBJ1-2; 12 bases map to TRBD1. The V gene's germline CDR1 is MDHEN and CDR2 SYDVKM. The CDR3 contains 15 residues. J gave up 4 bases and V 7 bases, and 7 bases lay outside the gene matches. The CDR3 DNA reads as TGTGCCAGCAAGAAGGGGACAGGGGGCCTCTATGGCTACACCTTC. Translated: CASKKGTGGLYGYTF.

The rearrangement uses TRBV4-1 and TRBJ1-5; D might be TRBD1 (5 bases). V gave up 4 bases and J gave up 7 bases, with 26 bases separating them. The CDR3 consists of 18 residues. Germline V gene lookup returns CDR1 MGHRA and CDR2 YSYEKL. The CDR3 is CASSRVRGSTVLGQPQHF. The CDR3 DNA reads TGCGCCAGCAGCCGCGTGAGGGGTTCGACAGTCCTCGGGCAGCCCCAGCATTTT.

The chain links TRBV30 to TRBJ2-1, with D possibly matching TRBD1 (5 bases). The V end was cut by 0 bases, the J end by 10 bases, with 13 bases between. The CDR3 length is 13 residues. The germline gives CDR1 GTSNPN, CDR2 SVGIG (reference sequence). For the CDR3, the DNA is TGTGCCTGGAGTGTAATAGGGAAGGGGGAGCAGTTCTTC. It encodes CAWSVIGKGEQFF. The variable domain in full, completed from reference TRBV30 and TRBJ2-1, reads SQTIHQWPATLVQPVGSPLSLECTVEGTSNPNLYWYRQAAGRGLQLLFYSVGIGQISSEVPQNLSASRPQDRQFILSSKKLLLSDSGFYLCAWSVIGKGEQFFGPGTRLTVL.

CDR3 in amino acids: CSATIYTEAFF. CDR3 sequence (DNA): TGCAGTGCTACTATCTACACTGAAGCTTTCTTT. The gene calls are TRBV20-1 and TRBJ1-1; D unresolved. Trimming pared 4 bases from V and 3 bases from J, leaving 6 bases between. Germline V gives CDR1 DFQATT, CDR2 SNEGSKA (reference sequence). The CDR3 totals 11 residues.

V is TRBV15 and J is TRBJ2-2; a possible D gene is TRBD2 (6 bases). The CDR3 covers 14 residues. The V gene lost 8 bases and the J gene lost 0 bases, with 10 bases spanning the gap. CDR1 and CDR2 from the germline V gene are LNHNV and YYDKDF (reference sequence). The CDR3 loop is CATWGEPNTGELFF. The CDR3 DNA reads as TGTGCCACCTGGGGGGAGCCGAACACCGGGGAGCTGTTTTTT.

The chain combines TRBV15 with TRBJ1-1; D unresolved. The CDR3 sequence is 15 residues long. Germline values: CDR1 LNHNV, CDR2 YYDKDF (reference sequence). V gave up 4 bases and J gave up 4 bases, with 16 bases separating them. DNA of the CDR3: TGTGCCACCAGCAAGACCCCCGATCCGACCACTGAAGCTTTCTTT. It codes for CATSKTPDPTTEAFF.

This chain uses TRBV6-1 with TRBJ1-1, with TRBD1 matching over 8 bases. This CDR3 is built from 16 residues. Trimming removed 7 bases from V and 5 bases from J; junction bases left unmatched: 15. CDR1 MNHNS and CDR2 SASEGT come from the germline V gene. Here the CDR3 DNA reads TGTGCCAGCACTCAAGCGAGCAGGGGGCTTGGTACTGAAGCTTTCTTT. It translates to CASTQASRGLGTEAFF.

The gene calls are TRBV6-1 and TRBJ1-1, with D hard to call. The V and J ends lost 2 bases and 4 bases respectively, with 11 bases between them. The CDR3 extends over 14 amino acids. CDR1 is MNHNS and CDR2 is SASEGT in the germline V gene. The CDR3 loop is CASSELVESTEAFF. DNA of the CDR3: TGTGCCAGCAGTGAACTTGTGGAGTCCACTGAAGCTTTCTTT.

The V gene is TRBV11-2, the J gene TRBJ2-5, with 9 nucleotides matching TRBD2. The CDR3 runs 16 residues. Germline loops: CDR1 SGHAT, CDR2 FQNNGV. V lost 4 bases and J lost 0; bases outside the gene matches: 6. The CDR3 bases are TGTGCCAGCAGCTCTGGCTGGACTAGCGACCAAGAGACCCAGTACTTC. Its translation: CASSSGWTSDQETQYF.

As DNA, the CDR3 is TGTGCCTGGAGACAGGGACCCTACAATGAGCAGTTCTTC. This sequence encodes CAWRQGPYNEQFF. The chain is built from TRBV30 and TRBJ2-1; tentatively, D is TRBD1 (6 bases). CDR1 is GTSNPN, CDR2 SVGIG, per germline (reference sequence). V shed 3 bases and J shed 2 bases, with 8 bases lying between them. This CDR3 comprises 13 residues. Complete variable domain (other parts from reference TRBV30 and TRBJ2-1): SQTIHQWPATLVQPVGSPLSLECTVEGTSNPNLYWYRQAAGRGLQLLFYSVGIGQISSEVPQNLSASRPQDRQFILSSKKLLLSDSGFYLCAWRQGPYNEQFFGPGTRLTVL.

This chain uses TRBV10-1 with TRBJ1-5; weak D call: TRBD1 (6 bases). Deletions cut 0 bases from V and 2 bases from J, with 8 bases between. Germline-derived CDR1 and CDR2 are WNHNN and SYGVQD (reference sequence). The CDR3 runs to 15 residues. The CDR3 is CASSESQGGNQPQHF. The CDR3 nucleotides read TGCGCCAGCAGTGAGTCACAGGGCGGCAATCAGCCCCAGCATTTT.